This TCR beta chain comes out of a study of blood T cell repertoires in COVID-19. The table came from immunoSEQ multiplex PCR; TCRdb's copy has only in-frame clones and leaves some out. Of some 220,000 clones listed, 65% to 90% were seen once; the top ten hold 5.1%. Material for sequencing was peripheral blood. The clonotype was recovered from a man in his fifties with COVID-19, enrolled during active disease.

DNA of the CDR3: TGTGCCTGGAGCGAGGGGGCTCGGTATAACGGGGAGCTGTTTTTT. It translates to CAWSEGARYNGELFF. The V call is TRBV30, the J call TRBJ2-2, with TRBD1 matching over 7 bases. Germline V gene data show CDR1 as GTSNPN and CDR2 as SVGIG (reference sequence). With 3 bases clipped from V and 7 bases from J, the junction kept 11 bases outside the gene matches. The CDR3 length is 15 residues.